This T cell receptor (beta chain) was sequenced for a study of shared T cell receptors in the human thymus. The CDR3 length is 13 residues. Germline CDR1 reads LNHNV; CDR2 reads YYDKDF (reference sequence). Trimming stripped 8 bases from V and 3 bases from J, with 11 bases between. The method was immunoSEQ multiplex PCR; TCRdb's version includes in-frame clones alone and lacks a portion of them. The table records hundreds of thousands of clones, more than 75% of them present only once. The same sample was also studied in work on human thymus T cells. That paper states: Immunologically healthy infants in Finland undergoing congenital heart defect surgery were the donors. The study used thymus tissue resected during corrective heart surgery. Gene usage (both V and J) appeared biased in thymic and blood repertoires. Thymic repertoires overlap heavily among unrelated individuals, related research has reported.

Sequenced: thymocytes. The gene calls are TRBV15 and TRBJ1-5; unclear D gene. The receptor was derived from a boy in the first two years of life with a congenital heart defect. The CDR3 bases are TGTGCCACCTTTCTACAGTACAATCAGCCCCAGCATTTT. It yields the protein CATFLQYNQPQHF. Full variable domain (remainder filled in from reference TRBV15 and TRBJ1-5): DAMVIQNPRYQVTQFGKPVTLSCSQTLNHNVMYWYQQKSSQAPKLLFHYYDKDFNNEADTPDNFQSRRPNTSFCFLDIRSPGLGDTAMYLCATFLQYNQPQHFGDGTRLSIL.